This entry concerns a single TCR beta chain. Its antigen is unidentified. These data originate in a study of T cell responses to AZD1222 COVID-19 vaccine. Findings of the study overall: With dominance at 160-218 and 743-854, vaccine-associated CD4 TCRs spanned spike. The number of AZD1222 recipients seropositive at baseline was only 5 to 7. Among the donors, most were white British and more were female, and clonal diversity was possibly underestimated.

This table comes from immunoSEQ multiplex PCR, and its TCRdb copy is limited to in-frame clones, with some not included. The table lists under 150,000 clones. The ends were cut back, 4 bases at V and 5 bases at J, with 14 bases in the middle. Germline-derived CDR1 and CDR2 are SGHTA and FQGNSA. The CDR3 loop spans 14 amino acids. The specimen sequenced was peripheral blood. The V and J genes are TRBV7-2 and TRBJ1-2, with D possibly matching TRBD1 (5 bases). This clonotype was sampled from an adult in good health. CDR3 bases: TGTGCCAGCAGCTGGATGGACACCCAGTATGGCTACACCTTC. Its translation is CASSWMDTQYGYTF.